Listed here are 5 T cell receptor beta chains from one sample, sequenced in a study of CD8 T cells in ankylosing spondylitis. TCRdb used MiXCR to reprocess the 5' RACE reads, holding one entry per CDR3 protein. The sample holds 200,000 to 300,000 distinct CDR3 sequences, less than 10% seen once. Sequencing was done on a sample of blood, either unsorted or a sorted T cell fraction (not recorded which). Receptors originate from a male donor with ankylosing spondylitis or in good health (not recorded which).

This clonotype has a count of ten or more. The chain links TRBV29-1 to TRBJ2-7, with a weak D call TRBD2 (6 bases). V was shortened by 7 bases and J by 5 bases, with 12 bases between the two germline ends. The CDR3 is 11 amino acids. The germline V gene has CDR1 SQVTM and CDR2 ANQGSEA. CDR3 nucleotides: TGCAGCGGCATGGAGGGGAACGAGCAGTACTTC. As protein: CSGMEGNEQYF.

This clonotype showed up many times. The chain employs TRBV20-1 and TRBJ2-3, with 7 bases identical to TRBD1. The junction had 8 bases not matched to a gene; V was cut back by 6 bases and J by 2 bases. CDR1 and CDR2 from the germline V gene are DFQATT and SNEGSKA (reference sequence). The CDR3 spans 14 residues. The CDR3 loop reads CSAEGAVATDTQYF. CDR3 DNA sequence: TGCAGTGCCGAGGGGGCAGTAGCCACAGATACGCAGTATTTT.

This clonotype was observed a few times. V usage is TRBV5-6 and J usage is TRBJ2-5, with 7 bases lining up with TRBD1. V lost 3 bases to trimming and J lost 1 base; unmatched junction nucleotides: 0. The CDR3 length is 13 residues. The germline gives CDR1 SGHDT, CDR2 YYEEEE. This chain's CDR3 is CASSWDSQETQYF. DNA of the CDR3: TGTGCCAGCAGCTGGGACAGCCAAGAGACCCAGTACTTC.

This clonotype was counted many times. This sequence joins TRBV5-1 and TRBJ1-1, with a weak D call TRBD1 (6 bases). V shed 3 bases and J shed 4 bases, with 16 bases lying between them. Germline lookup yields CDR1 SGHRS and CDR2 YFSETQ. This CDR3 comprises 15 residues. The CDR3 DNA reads TGCGCCAGCAGCTCTCAAACAGGGTCGGGCACTGAAGCTTTCTTT. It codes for CASSSQTGSGTEAFF.

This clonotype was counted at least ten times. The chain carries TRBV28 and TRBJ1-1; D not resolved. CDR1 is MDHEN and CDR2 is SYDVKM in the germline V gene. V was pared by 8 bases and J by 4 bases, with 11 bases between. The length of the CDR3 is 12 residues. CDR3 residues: CASRAVVTEAFF. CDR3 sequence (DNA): TGTGCCAGCCGTGCCGTGGTCACTGAAGCTTTCTTT.